This T cell receptor beta chain is drawn from a study of blood T cell repertoires in COVID-19 (dated by TCRdb to 2018 to 2021). With regard to the full study: Collaborator samples came from the United States, Italy and Spain and covered acute and convalescent phases of COVID-19. The samples were drawn from two sources: the first 160 participants of the ongoing ImmuneRACE study, and over 1,000 subjects contributed by 6 global collaborators. The repertoires were released in a freely available public database intended as a resource for research on the immune response to SARS-CoV-2. Where HLA class I and class II types were available, the types were taken from metadata supplied by the sample provider, not from assay-based typing. Deeply sampled blood TCRbeta repertoires from subjects exposed to, actively infected with, or recovered from COVID-19 were included in the dataset. The sample metadata nearly always contained a de-identified subject ID, COVID-19 status, age in years and sex. The prospective study material was composed of cDNA or gDNA derived from T cells, B-cell-depleted T cells, or PBMCs.

A distance of 21 bases separates the germline ends of V and J, which lose 2 bases and 5 bases respectively. From cysteine to phenylalanine, the CDR3 is 18 amino acids long. Left in the record is the CDR3 DNA by itself, 54 bases read in frame from the first base. The germline V gene (reference sequence) yields LNHDA for CDR1 and SQIVND for CDR2. Whole blood was collected in K2EDTA tubes by collaborating institutions according to the institutions' own protocols. For TCRbeta analysis, collaborator samples were shipped as frozen whole blood, as isolated PBMCs, or as DNA extracted from either sample type. The immunoSEQ Assay, a bias-controlled multiplex PCR, was used to amplify TCRbeta CDR3 regions from genomic DNA. In the paper's pipeline: The number of nucleated cells in each sample was estimated by amplification of reference gene primers within the assay. To quantify the absolute abundance of each unique TCRbeta CDR3 rearrangement, sequence reads were collapsed and filtered. For each sample, productive Simpson clonality was calculated by taking the square root of Simpson's diversity index across productive rearrangements. Imported from immuneACCESS, the table was reduced by TCRdb to in-frame sequences with V and J called. These copies leave out some clones; in studies compared against another copy, an unresolved V gene accounts for under half, and the cause of the remainder is not known. V, J and clone size are taken as reported in that table, and D and trimming were inferred from the DNA itself. Counted in this sample were over 110,000 clones; more than 60% of them appeared once. The top ten clones comprise more than 1.5% of the sample.

The paper's findings and limits, for the study overall: Clinical and demographic metadata were provided uncurated, with the amount varying by source and participant.

This clone was seen a handful of times. Its antigen target is currently unknown. No base quality values were provided; no much bigger clone lies one nucleotide off. The sequence joins TRBV19 to TRBJ1-4, with TRBD1 as a weak D call on 6 bases. Material for sequencing was peripheral blood. The sequence came from an older woman with acute or convalescent COVID-19. The DNA is as follows: TGTGCCAGTAGTATACTCCTGACAGGATCTTTGGGCAATGAAAAACTGTTTTTT. This yields the protein CASSILLTGSLGNEKLFF.